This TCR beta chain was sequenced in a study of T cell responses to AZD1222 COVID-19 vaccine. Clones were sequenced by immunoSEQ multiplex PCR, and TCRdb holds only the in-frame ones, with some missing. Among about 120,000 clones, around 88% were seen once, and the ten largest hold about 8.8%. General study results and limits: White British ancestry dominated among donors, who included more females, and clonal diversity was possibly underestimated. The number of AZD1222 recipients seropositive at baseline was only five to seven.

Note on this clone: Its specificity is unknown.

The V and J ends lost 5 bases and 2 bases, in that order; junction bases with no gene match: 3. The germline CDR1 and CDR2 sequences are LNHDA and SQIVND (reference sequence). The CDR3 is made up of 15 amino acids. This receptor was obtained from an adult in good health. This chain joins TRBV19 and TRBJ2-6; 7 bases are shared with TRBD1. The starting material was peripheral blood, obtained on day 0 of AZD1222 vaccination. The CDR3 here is CASSVGTAGANVLTF. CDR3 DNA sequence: TGTGCCAGTAGTGTCGGGACAGCTGGGGCCAACGTCCTGACTTTC.